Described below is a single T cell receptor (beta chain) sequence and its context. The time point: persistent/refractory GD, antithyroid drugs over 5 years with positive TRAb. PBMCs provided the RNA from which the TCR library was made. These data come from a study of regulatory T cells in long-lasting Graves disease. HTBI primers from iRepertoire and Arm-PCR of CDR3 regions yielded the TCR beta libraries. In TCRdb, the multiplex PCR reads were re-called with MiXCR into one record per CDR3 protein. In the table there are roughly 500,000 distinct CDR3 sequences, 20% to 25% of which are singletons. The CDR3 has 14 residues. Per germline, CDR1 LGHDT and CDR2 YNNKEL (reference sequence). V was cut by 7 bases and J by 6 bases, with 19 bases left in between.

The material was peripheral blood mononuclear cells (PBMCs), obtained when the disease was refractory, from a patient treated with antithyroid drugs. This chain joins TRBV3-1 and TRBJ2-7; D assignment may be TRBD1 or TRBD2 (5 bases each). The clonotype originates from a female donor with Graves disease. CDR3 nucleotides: TGTGCCAGCACCCCGGGGACGGGAACCGGCGAGCAGTACTTC. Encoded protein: CASTPGTGTGEQYF.